Detailed here is one T cell receptor (beta chain). Researchers ran the PCR with 60 Vbeta and 13 Jbeta primers. This table comes from immunoSEQ multiplex PCR, and its TCRdb copy is limited to in-frame clones, with some not included. The table lists 160,000 or so clones, 75% to 80% of them singletons. These data originate in a study of cytomegalovirus exposure and HLA in healthy donors. The V segment lost 5 bases and the J segment 6 bases; nucleotides outside the gene matches: 12. Germline CDR1 reads SGHNT; CDR2 reads YENEEA. CDR3 size: 15 residues. The sequencing sample was made of PBMCs. This chain uses TRBV11-3 with TRBJ2-7; TRBD2 matches at 8 bases. The clonotype was recovered from a man between 35 and 55 years old in good health and CMV-seropositive. This CDR3 reads CASSALGTSRSEQYF. The CDR3 DNA sequence: TGTGCCAGCAGCGCCCTAGGGACTAGTCGTTCCGAGCAGTACTTC.